This T cell receptor beta chain was documented in a study of regulatory T cells in long-lasting Graves disease. Time point denoted: newly diagnosed GD, antithyroid drugs for less than 3 months. PBMC RNA was the source of the TCR library. This clonotype was observed a few times. Arm-PCR of CDR3 regions with iRepertoire HTBI primers generated TCR beta libraries. TCRdb re-called the multiplex PCR reads with MiXCR, one entry per CDR3 protein. Among around 480,000 distinct CDR3 sequences, 15% to 20% were seen once, and the ten largest hold 20% to 25%. Trimming cost V 1 base and J 8 bases; bases outside gene matches: 10. Germline CDR1 SGHDN, CDR2 FVKESK. The CDR3 covers 17 residues. The sample was also linked to a second study, of T cells in Graves' hyperthyroidism and ophthalmopathy. This second study notes: Patients with ophthalmopathy were separated from those with stable hyperthyroidism by a 13 V-J model.

Here the sequenced sample was peripheral blood mononuclear cells (PBMCs), taken at new diagnosis, from a patient treated with antithyroid drugs. The chain joins TRBV14 to TRBJ1-6; 8 bases line up with TRBD1. The TCR was taken from a woman aged 40-65 years with Graves disease. This chain's CDR3 is CASSQGGGTGGYSPLHF. The CDR3 DNA sequence: TGTGCCAGCAGCCAAGGAGGAGGAACAGGGGGATATTCACCCCTCCACTTT.